This T cell receptor (beta chain) was sequenced during a study of PD-1 blockade in classical Hodgkin lymphoma. Notes on the study in general: By C4D1, diversity of CD4+ TCRs had risen significantly, whereas that of CD8+ TCRs had not. Complete responders started with a diversity level that resembled newly diagnosed patients at baseline. According to reports, newly diagnosed patients had lower baseline TCR diversity than healthy donors, and relapsed/refractory patients had lower baseline TCR diversity still.

Germline assignment: CDR1 SGHNT and CDR2 YYREEE (reference sequence). CDR3 length equals 18 residues. Deletions cut 0 bases from V and 4 bases from J, with 22 bases between. The data were produced by immunoSEQ multiplex PCR, yet TCRdb's version contains in-frame clones alone and is incomplete. The repertoire holds 30,000 to 50,000 clones, 75% to 85% seen once, with around 9.9% in the top ten. After autologous stem cell transplantation all patients relapsed, and prior brentuximab vedotin exposure differed between cohorts. A remark on this clone: The antigen remains undetermined.

This clonotype originated in a human donor with classical Hodgkin lymphoma. This chain uses TRBV5-4 with TRBJ1-1; maybe TRBD1 (5 bases). Specimen: peripheral blood mononuclear cells (PBMCs), collected at baseline. CDR3: CASSLVPGGRSGGTEAFF. The CDR3 coding sequence is TGTGCCAGCAGCTTGGTCCCCGGGGGAAGGTCGGGGGGCACTGAAGCTTTCTTT.